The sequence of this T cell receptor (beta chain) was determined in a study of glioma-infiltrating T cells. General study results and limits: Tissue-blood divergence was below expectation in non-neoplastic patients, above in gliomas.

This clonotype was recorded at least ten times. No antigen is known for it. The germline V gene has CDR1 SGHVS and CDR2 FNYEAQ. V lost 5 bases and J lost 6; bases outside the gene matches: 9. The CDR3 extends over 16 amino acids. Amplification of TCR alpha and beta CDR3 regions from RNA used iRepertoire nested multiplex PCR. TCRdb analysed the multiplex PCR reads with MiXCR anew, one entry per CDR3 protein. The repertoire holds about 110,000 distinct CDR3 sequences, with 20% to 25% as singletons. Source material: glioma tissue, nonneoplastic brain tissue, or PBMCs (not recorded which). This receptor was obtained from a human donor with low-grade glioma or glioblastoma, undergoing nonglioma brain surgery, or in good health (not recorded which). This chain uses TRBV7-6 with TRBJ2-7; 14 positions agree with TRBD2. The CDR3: CASSPGLAGEMGEQYF. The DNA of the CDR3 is TGTGCCAGCAGCCCGGGACTAGCGGGAGAAATGGGCGAGCAGTACTTC.